This entry features one TCR beta chain sequence. Its specificity is unknown. The sample belongs to a study of T cell responses to AZD1222 COVID-19 vaccine. General study findings and limits: Possibly, clonal diversity was underestimated; donors were largely white British and included more females. Seropositive AZD1222 recipients at baseline numbered only 6 or 7. Along spike, vaccine-associated CD4 TCRs were found throughout, with dominance at 160-218 and 743-854.

Measured with immunoSEQ multiplex PCR; TCRdb has only the in-frame clones, and not every one. The table lists fewer than 120,000 clones, roughly 90% of them singletons. The sample consisted of peripheral blood, taken 28 days after the second AZD1222 dose. The sequence came from an adult who received the AZD1222 COVID-19 vaccine.

In DNA form, the CDR3 reads TGCGCCAGCAGCCCCGGAGCAGTCGGGGAAAAACTGTTTTTT. Translation: CASSPGAVGEKLFF. The V gene is TRBV5-1, the J gene TRBJ1-4; D uncertain. Germline assignment: CDR1 SGHRS and CDR2 YFSETQ. Trimming took off 4 bases at V and 8 bases at J, with 15 bases between the two ends. This CDR3 comprises 14 residues.